This TCR beta chain stems from a study of cytomegalovirus exposure and HLA in healthy donors. Germline V lookup: CDR1 SGHTA, CDR2 FQGTGA. CDR3 length: 15 amino acids. V was shortened by 6 bases and J by 2 bases, with 15 bases between the two germline ends. Both 60 Vbeta primers and 13 Jbeta primers went into the PCR. Sequencing used immunoSEQ multiplex PCR; TCRdb keeps in-frame clones, though not all of them. The data contain around 170,000 clones, 82% of them seen just once; the ten biggest clones take up 0.8%. The gene calls are TRBV7-3 and TRBJ2-3, with D unresolved. This clonotype was sampled from a woman aged 18-30 years in good health and CMV-seronegative. Sequences were obtained from PBMCs. The CDR3 reads CASSSLGGDTDTQYF. The DNA of the CDR3 is TGTGCCAGCAGTTCCCTTGGCGGAGACACAGATACGCAGTATTTT.